The 9 T cell receptor beta chains below all came from one sample that was sequenced in a study of T-cell reconstitution after alpha-beta-depleted transplantation in children. During its preparation, the TCRbeta library received unique molecular identifiers. TCRdb re-called the PCR reads through MiXCR, storing one row per CDR3 protein. This repertoire shows around 500,000 distinct CDR3 sequences, around 12% found once; its top ten account for around 6%. This sample comprised PBMCs from the stem cell graft donor, obtained from the stem cell graft. These receptor sequences come from a human donor who donated a stem cell graft to a child with combined immunodeficiency.

This clonotype was counted many times. This chain connects TRBV29-1 to TRBJ2-7; D not certain. Germline V gene data show CDR1 as SQVTM and CDR2 as ANQGSEA. The CDR3 runs to 14 residues. The V end lost 0 bases, the J end lost 2 bases, and 11 bases lay between the germline ends. This chain's CDR3 is CSVEDQKGTYEQYF. For the CDR3, the DNA is TGCAGCGTTGAAGATCAAAAGGGAACCTACGAGCAGTACTTC.

The rearrangement uses TRBV5-1 and TRBJ2-7; D ambiguous. Deletions cut 4 bases from V and 9 bases from J, with 14 bases between. This CDR3 has 12 residues. In germline, CDR1 is SGHRS, CDR2 YFSETQ. In DNA, the CDR3 is TGCGCCAGCAGCCTTGACTTCGCACGGCAGTACTTC. Translated, it gives CASSLDFARQYF.

The V and J genes are TRBV7-9 and TRBJ1-3, with D unclear. Germline values: CDR1 SEHNR, CDR2 FQNEAQ (reference sequence). Trimming shortened V by 4 bases and J by 2 bases, and 12 bases separated the two germline ends. The CDR3 totals 15 residues. CDR3 nucleotide sequence: TGTGCCAGCAGCTCGGATATGGTAGCTGGAAACACCATATATTTT. Translated: CASSSDMVAGNTIYF.

The chain couples TRBV12-3 or TRBV12-4 to TRBJ1-1, with D tentatively TRBD1 (6 bases). The CDR3 runs 16 residues. The germline V and J ends were trimmed by 1 base and 3 bases, with 15 bases remaining between them. The CDR3 coding sequence is TGTGCCAGCAGTTTAGTCGGGGGCGGACAATACACTGAAGCTTTCTTT. Residues: CASSLVGGGQYTEAFF.

V and J are TRBV15 and TRBJ2-1; D gene unclear. Germline assignment: CDR1 LNHNV and CDR2 YYDKDF (reference sequence). V was shortened by 5 bases and J by 3 bases, with 20 bases between the two germline ends. The length of the CDR3 is 17 residues. In DNA, the CDR3 is TGTGCCACCAGCCAACACCATATACTCTCTAGCTACAATGAGCAGTTCTTC. As protein: CATSQHHILSSYNEQFF.

The chain links TRBV30 to TRBJ2-2, with D unresolved. The germline gives CDR1 GTSNPN, CDR2 SVGIG (reference sequence). The ends were cut back, 2 bases at V and 8 bases at J, with 6 bases in the middle. This CDR3 spans 11 amino acids. Here the CDR3 DNA reads TGTGCCTGGAGTAGAAATGGGGAGCTGTTTTTT. It is translated as CAWSRNGELFF.

V gene TRBV20-1 combines with J gene TRBJ1-1; 10 bases are shared with TRBD1. The CDR3 spans 14 residues. V shed 3 bases and J 2 bases; nucleotides not matched to a gene: 3. Germline V gene lookup returns CDR1 DFQATT and CDR2 SNEGSKA (reference sequence). Here the CDR3 reads CSASGDRGNTEAFF. DNA for the CDR3: TGCAGTGCTAGTGGGGACAGGGGAAACACTGAAGCTTTCTTT.

There are many counts of this clonotype. V and J are TRBV7-9 and TRBJ2-5; no firm D call. Between the trimmed V and J ends, which lost 1 base and 5 bases, there was a span of 11 bases. Germline-derived CDR1 and CDR2 are SEHNR and FQNEAQ (reference sequence). The CDR3 runs to 14 residues. The DNA of the CDR3 is TGTGCCAGCAGCTTAGAGGAGCAAAGGGAGACCCAGTACTTC. Protein sequence: CASSLEEQRETQYF.

This clonotype appeared many times. The CDR3 DNA reads TGCAGTGCTAGAGCGGGAGGGGTAGACACGCAGTATTTT. Its translation: CSARAGGVDTQYF. This chain connects TRBV20-1 to TRBJ2-3, with 8 bases fitting TRBD2. The trim removed 1 base at V and 9 bases at J, leaving 6 bases unmatched. The germline V gene has CDR1 DFQATT and CDR2 SNEGSKA (reference sequence). The CDR3 has 13 amino acids.